The 17 T cell receptor beta chains below were found in one sample sequenced in a study of blood T cell repertoires in COVID-19. The data were produced by immunoSEQ multiplex PCR, yet TCRdb's version contains in-frame clones alone and is incomplete. The sample holds 160,000 or so clones, about 85% seen once. Sequencing input: PBMCs or T cells enriched from blood (not recorded which). The receptor source for this set is a woman aged 45 to 65 who had recovered from COVID-19.

The rearrangement links TRBV7-6 to TRBJ2-7; TRBD1 matches 7 bases. Germline V gives CDR1 SGHVS, CDR2 FNYEAQ. V gave up 0 bases and J gave up 3 bases; unmatched junction bases: 5. CDR3 length: 15 amino acids. DNA for the CDR3: TGTGCCAGCAGCTTAGCCCTGTCAGGGGGCTACGAGCAGTACTTC. Amino acids: CASSLALSGGYEQYF.

Regarding this clone: An end of the junction differs from the germline gene, which may be a read error. The chain recombines TRBV10-3 with TRBJ1-2, with TRBD1 matching 7 bases. The CDR3 extends over 14 amino acids. CDR1 is ENHRY and CDR2 is SYGVKD in the germline V gene. CDR3 amino acids: CAINEQGDNYGYTF. CDR3 DNA sequence: TGTGCCATCAATGAGCAGGGGGATAACTATGGCTACACCTTC.

The chain carries TRBV27 and TRBJ1-1, with a weak D call TRBD1 (6 bases). The CDR3 totals 17 residues. V was cut by 2 bases and J by 5 bases, with 21 bases left in between. Germline CDR1 and CDR2: MNHEY and SMNVEV (reference sequence). The CDR3 loop reads CASSLVGGRLSRTEAFF. The DNA of the CDR3 is TGTGCCAGCAGTTTAGTGGGGGGGCGCCTTAGCAGGACTGAAGCTTTCTTT.

The V and J genes are TRBV6-5 and TRBJ2-3; possibly TRBD2 for D (5 bases). This CDR3 contains 16 residues. Germline V lookup: CDR1 MNHEY, CDR2 SVGAGI. V dropped 1 base and J dropped 3 bases, with 14 bases sitting between them. This chain's CDR3 is CASSYFGGAATDTQYF. For the CDR3, the DNA is TGTGCCAGCAGTTACTTCGGAGGAGCGGCTACAGATACGCAGTATTTT.

CDR3 protein: CASRQASGSWNGLYF. The DNA for the CDR3 is TGTGCCAGTCGCCAGGCTAGCGGGAGTTGGAATGGCCTGTACTTC. The rearrangement joins TRBV19 to TRBJ2-7; 10 bases agree with TRBD2. J was trimmed by 12 bases and V by 8 bases; bases with no gene match: 19. CDR3 size: 15 residues. Germline V gene data show CDR1 as LNHDA and CDR2 as SQIVND (reference sequence). The full variable domain, rest sourced from reference TRBV19 and TRBJ2-7, is DGGITQSPKYLFRKEGQNVTLSCEQNLNHDAMYWYRQDPGQGLRLIYYSQIVNDFQKGDIAEGYSVSREKKESFPLTVTSAQKNPTAFYLCASRQASGSWNGLYFGPGTRLTVT.

The chain has TRBV14 and TRBJ2-1; 13 nucleotides agree with TRBD2. The CDR3 runs 17 residues. Germline values: CDR1 SGHDN, CDR2 FVKESK. The trim removed 5 bases at V and 7 bases at J, leaving 11 bases unmatched. The CDR3 sequence is CASSIRLAGGSLNEQFF. The CDR3 bases are TGTGCCAGCAGCATCCGACTAGCGGGGGGTTCTTTGAATGAGCAGTTCTTC.

The chain is built from TRBV6-1 and TRBJ1-3; TRBD1 is a possible D gene (5 bases). Looked up from germline, CDR1 is MNHNS and CDR2 is SASEGT. The germline V and J ends were trimmed by 1 base and 4 bases, with 11 bases remaining between them. The CDR3 is made up of 15 amino acids. CDR3 region: CASSEVGRVGNTIYF. For the CDR3, the DNA is TGTGCCAGCAGTGAAGTTGGCAGGGTCGGAAACACCATATATTTT.

This chain joins TRBV5-1 and TRBJ1-1; tentative D call: TRBD1 (5 bases). The CDR3 sequence is 14 residues long. Trimming took off 5 bases at V and 1 base at J, with 12 bases between the two ends. Germline V gives CDR1 SGHRS, CDR2 YFSETQ. For the CDR3, the DNA is TGCGCCAGCAGTCAGGGTATTCGGAACACTGAAGCTTTCTTT. Residues: CASSQGIRNTEAFF.

The rearrangement joins TRBV2 to TRBJ2-2; TRBD2 agrees at 15 bases. After removal of 4 bases from V and 4 bases from J, the junction contained 7 bases not matched to a gene. The CDR3 spans 18 residues. Germline V gene sequence: CDR1 SNHLY, CDR2 FYNNEI. The CDR3: CASSVGLAGGPTTGELFF. The CDR3 nucleotides read TGTGCCAGCAGTGTTGGACTAGCGGGAGGGCCGACCACCGGGGAGCTGTTTTTT.

The rearrangement links TRBV7-2 to TRBJ2-7; 10 nucleotides line up with TRBD2. The CDR3 totals 16 residues. The V and J ends lost 2 bases and 4 bases, in that order; junction bases with no gene match: 8. Per the germline V gene, CDR1 is SGHTA and CDR2 is FQGNSA. CDR3 in DNA: TGTGCCAGCAGCTTACCAGTAGCGGGAGGAACGTACGAGCAGTACTTC. Translating it yields CASSLPVAGGTYEQYF.

The V call is TRBV27, the J call TRBJ2-2; possible D gene TRBD1, 5 bases. This CDR3 is built from 13 residues. Per germline, CDR1 MNHEY and CDR2 SMNVEV (reference sequence). Deletions cut 3 bases from V and 8 bases from J, with 10 bases between. Here the CDR3 reads CASSFSGYGELFF. CDR3 bases: TGTGCCAGCAGTTTTTCAGGGTATGGGGAGCTGTTTTTT.

The chain couples TRBV7-9 to TRBJ2-2, with TRBD2 matching over 11 bases. Trimming took 4 bases from V and 1 from J; bases not matched to a gene: 2. Germline loops: CDR1 SEHNR, CDR2 FQNEAQ (reference sequence). This CDR3 contains 16 residues. The CDR3, as DNA: TGTGCCAGCAGCTCTACTAGCGGGGGGAACACCGGGGAGCTGTTTTTT. Protein sequence: CASSSTSGGNTGELFF.

This clone was detected only once. The genes are TRBV29-1 and TRBJ1-2, with TRBD1 identical over 8 bases. CDR1 and CDR2 (germline): SQVTM, ANQGSEA. V lost 2 bases to trimming and J lost 4 bases; unmatched junction nucleotides: 6. CDR3 length: 14 residues. This chain's CDR3 is CSVERRGQGYGYTF. The CDR3 nucleotides read TGCAGCGTTGAACGTCGAGGACAGGGCTATGGCTACACCTTC.

This clone came up once. The CDR3: CASSLGGYSYETQYF. As DNA, the CDR3 is TGTGCCAGCAGCTTGGGTGGCTACAGCTATGAGACCCAGTACTTC. The chain links TRBV5-6 to TRBJ2-5, with unresolved D. Trimming pared 0 bases from V and 5 bases from J, leaving 14 bases between. Germline V gene lookup returns CDR1 SGHDT and CDR2 YYEEEE. The CDR3 has 15 residues.

This chain connects TRBV27 to TRBJ1-5, with D possibly matching TRBD1 (5 bases). Trimming removed 1 base from V and 0 bases from J, with 16 bases in between. The CDR3 totals 18 residues. Germline V lookup: CDR1 MNHEY, CDR2 SMNVEV (reference sequence). The CDR3 DNA sequence: TGTGCCAGCAGTTTATTCGGGGGGTTGGATTATAGCAATCAGCCCCAGCATTTT. It encodes CASSLFGGLDYSNQPQHF.

The rearrangement links TRBV7-2 to TRBJ1-5; 7 nucleotides line up with TRBD1. The germline V gene has CDR1 SGHTA and CDR2 FQGNSA. This CDR3 contains 15 residues. The ends lost 1 base at V and 4 bases at J; junction bases unmatched: 4. This chain's CDR3 is CASSLVGGPNQPQHF. The CDR3 DNA sequence: TGTGCCAGCAGCTTAGTAGGGGGCCCGAATCAGCCCCAGCATTTT.

This sequence joins TRBV10-2 and TRBJ2-5; 7 bases line up with TRBD2. V shed 6 bases and J 7 bases; nucleotides not matched to a gene: 8. Germline CDR1 and CDR2: WSHSY and SAAADI. This CDR3 spans 13 amino acids. CDR3 amino acids: CASRGEGEGTQYF. The CDR3 DNA reads TGCGCCAGCAGGGGGGAGGGAGAGGGGACCCAGTACTTC.